The 28 T cell receptor beta chains reported below all come from one sample, sequenced in a study of T cell repertoires in cytomegalovirus infection. These TCRs' antigens remain unknown. From the reads, TCRdb called clonotypes with MiXCR, one entry per CDR3 protein. Among about 770,000 distinct CDR3 sequences listed, just under 30% were seen once. This material consisted of cultured CD8+ T cells from PBMCs, taken from culture after CMV antigen stimulation. The origin of the receptors is a human donor in good health (CMV status not recorded). Some clones in this sample may be carry-over from other donors' samples.

This clonotype was seen repeatedly, ten times or more. This rearrangement joins TRBV7-2 to TRBJ1-3; a weak D match, TRBD1 (5 bases). The CDR3 has 16 amino acids. In germline, CDR1 is SGHTA, CDR2 FQGNSA. V was clipped by 5 bases and J by 3 bases, with 17 bases between them. The CDR3 sequence: CASSPAGGYSGNTIYF. The CDR3 DNA follows: TGTGCCAGCAGCCCCGCGGGGGGGTACAGTGGAAACACCATATATTTT. Using reference TRBV7-2 and TRBJ1-3 for the parts outside the CDR3, the full variable domain is GAGVSQSPSNKVTEKGKDVELRCDPISGHTALYWYRQSLGQGLEFLIYFQGNSAPDKSGLPSDRFSAERTGGSVSTLTIQRTQQEDSAVYLCASSPAGGYSGNTIYFGEGSWLTVV.

This rearrangement joins TRBV4-1 to TRBJ1-5, with D unclear. CDR3 length: 15 amino acids. The V gene's germline CDR1 is MGHRA and CDR2 YSYEKL. Trimming cost V 0 bases and J 1 base, with 7 bases left between them. The CDR3 nucleotides are TGCGCCAGCAGCCAAGAGGTTGGGAGCAATCAGCCCCAGCATTTT. It translates to CASSQEVGSNQPQHF.

The CDR3 spells CASSGPRQLGDYGYTF. The CDR3 DNA is TGTGCCAGCAGCGGCCCAAGGCAACTGGGCGACTATGGCTACACCTTC. The gene calls are TRBV9 and TRBJ1-2; D call uncertain. The CDR3 spans 16 residues. V was pared by 3 bases and J by 3 bases, with 18 bases between. CDR1 is SGDLS and CDR2 is YYNGEE in the germline V gene.

The chain is built from TRBV4-3 and TRBJ1-5; weak D call: TRBD1 (5 bases). The CDR3 is 16 amino acids. The V and J ends lost 4 bases and 5 bases respectively, with 18 bases between them. The germline CDR1 and CDR2 sequences are LGHNA and YSLEER. Here the CDR3 DNA reads TGCGCCAGCAGCCCAAAAAGGGGAGGGATCTATCAGCCCCAGCATTTT. Protein product: CASSPKRGGIYQPQHF.

The V call is TRBV19, the J call TRBJ2-1; 8 nucleotides agree with TRBD2. Germline CDR1 LNHDA, CDR2 SQIVND (reference sequence). The CDR3 contains 16 residues. The V segment lost 7 bases and the J segment 0 bases; nucleotides outside the gene matches: 8. The chain's CDR3 is CASTLSGASSYNEQFF. For the CDR3, the DNA is TGTGCCAGTACTCTTAGCGGGGCGAGCTCCTACAATGAGCAGTTCTTC.

The chain combines TRBV15 with TRBJ2-4; 9 bases are a match to TRBD1. V gave up 6 bases and J gave up 8 bases; unmatched junction bases: 8. The CDR3 contains 14 residues. Per germline, CDR1 LNHNV and CDR2 YYDKDF (reference sequence). The CDR3 spells CATSSRTGADIQYF. The CDR3, as DNA: TGTGCCACCAGTTCTCGGACAGGGGCGGACATTCAGTACTTC.

The chain is built from TRBV14 and TRBJ1-2; D gene uncertain. Per the germline V gene, CDR1 is SGHDN and CDR2 is FVKESK. The V end lost 2 bases, the J end lost 4 bases, and 5 bases lay between the germline ends. This CDR3 contains 12 residues. The CDR3 region is CASSQQSYGYTF. The CDR3 nucleotides read TGTGCCAGCAGCCAACAGTCCTATGGCTACACCTTC.

This clonotype was observed a handful of times. Compared with germline, one end of the junction differs, possibly owing to a read error. The chain uses TRBV7-9 and TRBJ1-1, with D perhaps matching TRBD1 (5 bases). Per the germline V gene, CDR1 is SEHNR and CDR2 is FQNEAQ (reference sequence). CDR3 length: 13 residues. CDR3 sequence: CASSSDSAPEAFF. The CDR3 DNA reads as TGTGCCAGCAGCTCAGACAGCGCCCCTGAGGCTTTCTTT.

The sample holds a few counts of this clonotype. The chain combines TRBV7-6 with TRBJ1-2; tentatively, D is TRBD1 (5 bases). Germline V CDR1 and CDR2: SGHVS, FNYEAQ. V was shortened by 5 bases and J by 10 bases, with 11 bases between the two germline ends. The CDR3 sequence is 11 residues long. The CDR3 sequence: CASSARGVYTF. The DNA of the CDR3 is TGTGCCAGCAGCGCTCGAGGGGTCTACACCTTC.

At least ten counts were recorded for this clonotype. The rearrangement joins TRBV7-2 to TRBJ1-2; D unclear. V lost 2 bases, J lost 5 bases, and 12 bases lay in between. Germline CDR1 is SGHTA and CDR2 is FQGNSA. The CDR3 spans 14 residues. In nucleotides, the CDR3 is TGTGCCAGCAGCTTAAGTCCCGAAGGGTATGGCTACACCTTC. Translated: CASSLSPEGYGYTF.

This clonotype was observed a few times. V usage is TRBV4-3 and J usage is TRBJ2-3; TRBD2 might be the D (5 bases). The V gene's germline CDR1 is LGHNA and CDR2 YSLEER. V lost 4 bases, J lost 5 bases, and 19 bases lay in between. The CDR3 is 16 residues long. In nucleotides, the CDR3 is TGCGCCAGCAGCCCGAGCTCGGGCGGACTCGGAGATACGCAGTATTTT. Amino acids: CASSPSSGGLGDTQYF.

The chain has TRBV18 and TRBJ1-6; 7 nucleotides align to TRBD1. With 3 bases clipped from V and 7 bases from J, the junction kept 12 bases outside the gene matches. The CDR3 consists of 17 residues. Germline V gene sequence: CDR1 KGHSH, CDR2 LQKENI. The CDR3, as DNA: TGTGCCAGCTCACCGATCTACGACAGGGCTGGGAATTCACCCCTCCACTTT. Residues: CASSPIYDRAGNSPLHF.

V usage is TRBV9 and J usage is TRBJ1-1; D is perhaps TRBD1 (6 bases). CDR1 SGDLS and CDR2 YYNGEE come from the germline V gene. Trimming stripped 0 bases from V and 2 bases from J, with 20 bases between. This CDR3 comprises 18 residues. The CDR3 DNA is TGTGCCAGCAGCGTAGCTTCGCTGACAACAGGGTTTAACACTGAAGCTTTCTTT. Encoded protein: CASSVASLTTGFNTEAFF.

This clonotype was counted at least ten times. The chain combines TRBV27 with TRBJ2-1, with TRBD2 matching 7 bases. This CDR3 region has 13 residues. With V trimmed by 8 bases and J by 4 bases, 5 bases remained unmatched. Per the germline V gene, CDR1 is MNHEY and CDR2 is SMNVEV (reference sequence). CDR3 sequence reads: CASSTGLYNEQFF. DNA for the CDR3: TGTGCCAGCTCCACGGGACTATACAATGAGCAGTTCTTC.

This clonotype was recorded only once. This chain joins TRBV7-9 and TRBJ1-1; 8 bases agree with TRBD1. CDR1 is SEHNR and CDR2 is FQNEAQ in the germline V gene (reference sequence). This CDR3 has 19 amino acids. V lost 2 bases to trimming and J lost 0 bases; unmatched junction nucleotides: 14. The CDR3 reads CASSLLQLETGDMNTEAFF. The CDR3 DNA reads as TGTGCCAGCAGCTTACTACAATTGGAGACAGGGGATATGAACACTGAAGCTTTCTTT.

V gene TRBV7-9 combines with J gene TRBJ1-3, with 8 bases lining up with TRBD1. From germline, CDR1 is SEHNR and CDR2 FQNEAQ (reference sequence). The CDR3 is 16 residues long. With 5 bases clipped from V and 2 bases from J, the junction kept 8 bases outside the gene matches. The DNA of the CDR3 is TGTGCCAGCAGCACTGCCACAGGGGGAGCTGGAAACACCATATATTTT. This codes for CASSTATGGAGNTIYF.

V usage is TRBV27 and J usage is TRBJ2-2; tentative D call: TRBD1 (6 bases). The CDR3 contains 16 residues. Germline CDR1 MNHEY, CDR2 SMNVEV (reference sequence). V dropped 5 bases and J dropped 0 bases, with 13 bases sitting between them. CDR3 amino acids: CASSRYRDPNTGELFF. CDR3 nucleotides: TGTGCCAGCAGTCGGTACAGGGATCCGAACACCGGGGAGCTGTTTTTT.

This chain joins TRBV15 and TRBJ1-4, with a weak D call TRBD1 (5 bases). Germline lookup yields CDR1 LNHNV and CDR2 YYDKDF (reference sequence). Trimming pared 3 bases from V and 3 bases from J, leaving 11 bases between. This CDR3 spans 15 amino acids. CDR3 residues: CATSSHRSPNEKLFF. CDR3 sequence (DNA): TGTGCCACCAGCAGTCACAGGTCTCCTAATGAAAAACTGTTTTTT.

With regard to this clonotype: A much more abundant neighbour one base away suggests this may be a read error. V gene TRBV19 combines with J gene TRBJ1-1; D is undetermined. This CDR3 has 14 residues. Looked up from germline, CDR1 is LNHDA and CDR2 is SQIVND (reference sequence). CDR3 in DNA: TGTGCCAGTAGTATCGGGCTTATGAACACTGAATCTTTCTTT. This codes for CASSIGLMNTESFF.

This clonotype showed up just once. This rearrangement joins TRBV7-6 to TRBJ1-2, with D tentatively TRBD1 (5 bases). The germline CDR1 and CDR2 sequences are SGHVS and FNYEAQ. This CDR3 has 17 residues. Trimming removed 3 bases from V and 10 bases from J, with 27 bases in between. The chain's CDR3 is CASSFPNVQVRDRLYTF. For the CDR3, the DNA is TGTGCCAGCAGCTTCCCTAACGTCCAGGTACGGGACCGTCTCTACACCTTC.

This clonotype was detected ten times or more. The rearrangement joins TRBV11-1 to TRBJ1-2; 8 nucleotides agree with TRBD1. Trimming removed 4 bases from V and 4 bases from J; junction bases left unmatched: 2. The CDR3 loop spans 13 amino acids. Germline assignment: CDR1 SGHAT and CDR2 FQDESV (reference sequence). As DNA, the CDR3 is TGTGCCAGCAGCTCGGGACAGGCCTATGGCTACACCTTC. As protein: CASSSGQAYGYTF.

For the CDR3, the DNA is TGCAGTGCTGGTGGGTATGTTACGGGGGCTCCCACCTACGAGCAGTACGTC. Protein: CSAGGYVTGAPTYEQYV. The chain recombines TRBV20-1 with TRBJ2-7, with D perhaps matching TRBD1 or TRBD2 (6 bases each). The length of the CDR3 is 17 residues. Trimming cost V 5 bases and J 2 bases, with 25 bases left between them. Germline CDR1 and CDR2: DFQATT and SNEGSKA (reference sequence).

This clonotype was picked up many times. CDR3 amino acids: CASSIWTGDQPQHF. The CDR3 bases are TGTGCCAGTAGTATATGGACAGGGGATCAGCCCCAGCATTTT. The V and J genes are TRBV19 and TRBJ1-5, with 9 bases identical to TRBD1. Germline CDR1 LNHDA, CDR2 SQIVND (reference sequence). The CDR3 is made up of 14 amino acids. J was trimmed by 5 bases and V by 2 bases; bases with no gene match: 1.

The chain employs TRBV29-1 and TRBJ2-7, with TRBD2 matching over 7 bases. The junction had 8 bases not matched to a gene; V was cut back by 5 bases and J by 4 bases. The CDR3 is 13 amino acids. CDR1 is SQVTM and CDR2 is ANQGSEA in the germline V gene. CDR3 loop: CSVWGGHGYEQYF. DNA for the CDR3: TGCAGCGTTTGGGGGGGTCACGGGTACGAGCAGTACTTC.

With respect to this clonotype: A much larger clone differs by one base, so this may be a read error. This chain joins TRBV13 and TRBJ1-4; D is unresolved. The CDR3 has 12 residues. Trimming cost V 3 bases and J 5 bases, with 4 bases left between them. CDR1 and CDR2 from the germline V gene are PRHDT and FYEKMQ (reference sequence). The CDR3 bases are TGTGCCAGCAGCTTCCAAAATGAAAAACTGTTTTTT. Translated: CASSFQNEKLFF. Using reference TRBV13 and TRBJ1-4 for the parts outside the CDR3, the full variable domain is AAGVIQSPRHLIKEKRETATLKCYPIPRHDTVYWYQQGPGQDPQFLISFYEKMQSDKGSIPDRFSAQQFSDYHSELNMSSLELGDSALYFCASSFQNEKLFFGSGTQLSVL.

The chain joins TRBV28 to TRBJ2-1; 12 positions match TRBD2. The V and J ends lost 6 bases and 4 bases, in that order; junction bases with no gene match: 16. Germline V gene sequence: CDR1 MDHEN, CDR2 SYDVKM. The CDR3 contains 19 residues. CDR3 bases: TGTGCCAGCAGCCAAAGTGGACTAGCGGGGCCAACACCGTACAATGAGCAGTTCTTC. Protein product: CASSQSGLAGPTPYNEQFF.

This clonotype was found a few times. Germline and junction disagree at one end, which may indicate a read error. The V gene is TRBV28, the J gene TRBJ2-1; D tentatively reads TRBD1 or TRBD2 (5 bases each). The CDR3 consists of 12 residues. Germline V lookup: CDR1 MDHEN, CDR2 SYDVKM. Written as DNA, the CDR3 is TGCGGCATGTCCAAGAGGGACCCCAAGGAGTTCTTC. Its translation is CGMSKRDPKEFF.

The chain links TRBV7-9 to TRBJ2-7; 7 nucleotides agree with TRBD1. Germline CDR1 SEHNR, CDR2 FQNEAQ (reference sequence). The junction had 5 bases not matched to a gene; V was cut back by 6 bases and J by 3 bases. This CDR3 comprises 13 residues. The DNA of the CDR3 is TGTGCCAGCAGAGGGGGCGCGAACTACGAGCAGTACTTC. This encodes CASRGGANYEQYF. The whole variable domain, filled in from reference TRBV7-9 and TRBJ2-7, reads DTGVSQNPRHKITKRGQNVTFRCDPISEHNRLYWYRQTLGQGPEFLTYFQNEAQLEKSRLLSDRFSAERPKGSFSTLEIQRTEQGDSAMYLCASRGGANYEQYFGPGTRLTVT.